The 28 T cell receptor beta chains given below trace back to one sample, sequenced in a study of shared clonotypes between healthy human individuals. Only in-frame clones appear in the TCRdb table, and some are missing; sequencing was by immunoSEQ multiplex PCR. The sample gives a few million clones, about 92% of which show up once; 0.3% to 0.4% is in the top ten. The sequencing sample was made of naive CD4+ T cells from PBMCs. Documented subset: CD45RA+ positively selected. The receptors were gathered from a man between 18 and 29 years old in good health. Some clones in this sample may be carry-over from other donors' samples.

The chain recombines TRBV2 with TRBJ1-2, with D perhaps matching TRBD1 (5 bases). The CDR3 is made up of 14 amino acids. V shed 1 base and J shed 6 bases, with 12 bases lying between them. Per the germline V gene, CDR1 is SNHLY and CDR2 is FYNNEI. CDR3 sequence (DNA): TGTGCCAGCAGTGAAGTCGGGGGGAGGGATGGCTACACCTTC. This encodes CASSEVGGRDGYTF.

The chain has TRBV5-1 and TRBJ2-5, with TRBD2 matching over 10 bases. J gave up 4 bases and V 8 bases, and 8 bases lay outside the gene matches. The CDR3 contains 14 residues. CDR1 is SGHRS, CDR2 YFSETQ, per germline. The CDR3 loop is CASKLAGSIETQYF. DNA for the CDR3: TGCGCCAGTAAACTAGCGGGATCCATAGAGACCCAGTACTTC. The whole variable domain, filled in from reference TRBV5-1 and TRBJ2-5, reads KAGVTQTPRYLIKTRGQQVTLSCSPISGHRSVSWYQQTPGQGLQFLFEYFSETQRNKGNFPGRFSGRQFSNSRSEMNVSTLELGDSALYLCASKLAGSIETQYFGPGTRLLVL.

The chain links TRBV18 to TRBJ1-3, with TRBD1 identical over 8 bases. Unmatched junction bases numbered 9, after V lost 2 bases and J lost 3 bases. There are 17 residues in the CDR3. Germline V CDR1 and CDR2: KGHSH, LQKENI. The CDR3 sequence: CASSPRENRGFGNTIYF. DNA for the CDR3: TGTGCCAGCTCACCAAGAGAAAACAGGGGGTTTGGAAACACCATATATTTT.

A note on this clone: This sample also contains other DNA sequences that code for the same CDR3. This chain links TRBV6-5 with TRBJ1-4, with D possibly matching TRBD1 (6 bases). Germline CDR1 reads MNHEY; CDR2 reads SVGAGI. This CDR3 contains 15 residues. Trimming left V 0 bases short and J 7 bases short, with 12 bases between. CDR3 residues: CASSYSGRGGEKLFF. The CDR3 DNA sequence: TGTGCCAGCAGTTACTCCGGCAGGGGAGGTGAAAAACTGTTTTTT.

The chain couples TRBV5-1 to TRBJ2-7; 8 bases align to TRBD2. Germline CDR1 is SGHRS and CDR2 is YFSETQ. Trimming removed 4 bases from V and 2 bases from J; junction bases left unmatched: 8. The CDR3 totals 15 residues. The CDR3 loop reads CASSAGGGVAYEQYF. In DNA form, the CDR3 reads TGCGCCAGCAGCGCGGGAGGCGGAGTGGCCTACGAGCAGTACTTC.

The count of this clone is one. The V gene is TRBV21-1, the J gene TRBJ2-2; the D call of TRBD2 is as the table states it, not checked on the DNA. TRBV21-1 is tagged as a pseudogene. The CDR3 runs to 17 residues. The CDR3 is CASSKCRDNSNTGELFF. For the CDR3, the DNA is TGTGCCAGCAGCAAATGTAGAGATAACTCTAACACCGGGGAGCTGTTTTTT.

The V and J genes are TRBV28 and TRBJ2-2, with TRBD2 as a possible D gene (6 bases). This CDR3 contains 16 residues. Germline V lookup: CDR1 MDHEN, CDR2 SYDVKM. V gave up 5 bases and J gave up 0 bases, with 13 bases separating them. CDR3 sequence: CASSTTGLTNTGELFF. In DNA form, the CDR3 reads TGTGCCAGCAGTACTACGGGACTTACGAACACCGGGGAGCTGTTTTTT.

J is TRBJ1-1 and V is TRBV27, with 7 positions matching TRBD1. J lost 1 base, V lost 3 bases, and 5 bases had no gene match. The germline V gene encodes CDR1 MNHEY and CDR2 SMNVEV (reference sequence). This CDR3 is built from 15 residues. CDR3 region: CASSFERTGNTEAFF. Written as DNA, the CDR3 is TGTGCCAGCAGTTTCGAAAGGACAGGGAACACTGAAGCTTTCTTT.

This sequence joins TRBV30 and TRBJ2-5, with D uncertain. CDR1 is GTSNPN and CDR2 is SVGIG in the germline V gene (reference sequence). The CDR3 has 11 residues. V was clipped by 1 base and J by 5 bases, with 5 bases between them. CDR3 loop: CAWSESETQYF. CDR3 nucleotides: TGTGCCTGGAGTGAATCGGAGACCCAGTACTTC.

The V gene is TRBV5-6, the J gene TRBJ2-3, with D unclear. V was clipped by 2 bases and J by 4 bases, with 11 bases between them. The CDR3 extends over 14 amino acids. Germline-derived CDR1 and CDR2 are SGHDT and YYEEEE. The CDR3 DNA is TGTGCCAGCAGCTTCGTCACAACGGCAGATACGCAGTATTTT. This encodes CASSFVTTADTQYF.

This clone was counted a single time. The rearrangement uses TRBV28 and TRBJ2-7; the D is unclear. Trimming removed 5 bases from V and 4 bases from J, with 15 bases in between. The germline gives CDR1 MDHEN, CDR2 SYDVKM. This CDR3 comprises 14 residues. The CDR3 region is CASSDTGGKYEQYF. CDR3 nucleotides: TGTGCCAGCAGTGACACGGGTGGGAAATACGAGCAGTACTTC.

The V gene is TRBV27, the J gene TRBJ1-1, with 7 nucleotides matching TRBD1. The CDR3 extends over 14 amino acids. With V trimmed by 3 bases and J by 4 bases, 5 bases remained unmatched. Germline V gene lookup returns CDR1 MNHEY and CDR2 SMNVEV (reference sequence). The CDR3 coding sequence is TGTGCCAGCAGTTTGAGACAGGGTTTCACTGAAGCTTTCTTT. This encodes CASSLRQGFTEAFF.

This chain connects TRBV11-3 to TRBJ2-1; 9 nucleotides match TRBD2. The CDR3 extends over 19 amino acids. Germline values: CDR1 SGHNT, CDR2 YENEEA. V was pared by 2 bases and J by 0 bases, with 11 bases of the junction left unmatched. The CDR3 sequence: CASSLSRSSGAASYNEQFF. CDR3 bases: TGTGCCAGCAGCTTATCTCGGTCTAGCGGGGCCGCCTCCTACAATGAGCAGTTCTTC. The whole variable domain, filled in from reference TRBV11-3 and TRBJ2-1, reads EAGVVQSPRYKIIEKKQPVAFWCNPISGHNTLYWYLQNLGQGPELLIRYENEEAVDDSQLPKDRFSAERLKGVDSTLKIQPAELGDSAVYLCASSLSRSSGAASYNEQFFGPGTRLTVL.

The chain uses TRBV28 and TRBJ1-4; TRBD1 matches 7 bases. Trimming at V came to 6 bases and at J to 4 bases, leaving 11 bases not matched to a gene. Germline values: CDR1 MDHEN, CDR2 SYDVKM. The CDR3 is 16 amino acids. CDR3 residues: CASSPGGRPNNEKLFF. The CDR3 nucleotides are TGTGCCAGCAGCCCAGGGGGGCGGCCCAATAATGAAAAACTGTTTTTT.

The chain employs TRBV11-3 and TRBJ2-1; TRBD2 matches 8 bases. There are 15 residues in the CDR3. V gave up 3 bases and J gave up 3 bases; unmatched junction bases: 4. Germline V gene data show CDR1 as SGHNT and CDR2 as YENEEA. CDR3 in amino acids: CASSFGLAGYNEQFF. The CDR3 DNA is TGTGCCAGCAGCTTCGGCCTAGCGGGCTACAATGAGCAGTTCTTC.

This sequence joins TRBV5-4 and TRBJ2-3; either TRBD1 or TRBD2 may supply D (5 bases each). Germline CDR1 reads SGHNT; CDR2 reads YYREEE (reference sequence). V lost 5 bases, J lost 2 bases, and 18 bases lay in between. This CDR3 has 16 residues. The CDR3 bases are TGTGCCAGCAGTTCCCAAACCGGGACCCTCACAGATACGCAGTATTTT. Translation gives CASSSQTGTLTDTQYF.

Comment on this clone: Other nucleotide sequences from this sample produce the same CDR3. This chain connects TRBV28 to TRBJ1-5; TRBD1 matches 11 bases. The CDR3 totals 15 residues. Germline trimming cut 5 bases from V and 2 bases from J; bases unmatched to any gene: 2. The germline V gene encodes CDR1 MDHEN and CDR2 SYDVKM. Written as DNA, the CDR3 is TGTGCCAGCAGTCGGACAGGGGGCGGCAATCAGCCCCAGCATTTT. It translates to CASSRTGGGNQPQHF.

CDR3 sequence: CASSSTGNPYNEQFF. The CDR3 region has the DNA TGTGCCAGCAGCTCGACAGGGAACCCTTACAATGAGCAGTTCTTC. The rearrangement joins TRBV11-3 to TRBJ2-1; 7 bases map to TRBD1. This CDR3 spans 15 amino acids. J was trimmed by 4 bases and V by 4 bases; bases with no gene match: 7. Per the germline V gene, CDR1 is SGHNT and CDR2 is YENEEA. Drawing the rest from reference TRBV11-3 and TRBJ2-1, the complete variable domain is EAGVVQSPRYKIIEKKQPVAFWCNPISGHNTLYWYLQNLGQGPELLIRYENEEAVDDSQLPKDRFSAERLKGVDSTLKIQPAELGDSAVYLCASSSTGNPYNEQFFGPGTRLTVL.

The rearrangement joins TRBV7-9 to TRBJ1-5; D is ambiguous. In germline, CDR1 is SEHNR, CDR2 FQNEAQ (reference sequence). CDR3 length: 12 residues. Trimming stripped 0 bases from V and 9 bases from J, with 6 bases between. CDR3 region: CASSLAGGPQHF. As DNA, the CDR3 is TGTGCCAGCAGCTTAGCCGGCGGGCCCCAGCATTTT.

For this clone: The same CDR3 is also encoded by other DNA sequences in this sample. V gene TRBV2 combines with J gene TRBJ2-5; 13 nucleotides line up with TRBD2. The length of the CDR3 is 14 residues. The V gene end was trimmed by 8 bases and the J gene end by 4 bases; junction bases not matched to a gene: 4. Germline V gene lookup returns CDR1 SNHLY and CDR2 FYNNEI. The CDR3 loop is CASGLAGVGETQYF. The DNA of the CDR3 is TGTGCCAGCGGACTAGCGGGAGTTGGAGAGACCCAGTACTTC.

The chain recombines TRBV28 with TRBJ2-2, with TRBD1 matching over 8 bases. Germline CDR1 is MDHEN and CDR2 is SYDVKM. CDR3 length: 15 residues. With V trimmed by 3 bases and J by 4 bases, 4 bases remained unmatched. The CDR3 nucleotides read TGTGCCAGCAGTTTTCTACAGGGGGGCACCGGGGAGCTGTTTTTT. It yields the protein CASSFLQGGTGELFF.

This clone appeared a few times. The chain uses TRBV2 and TRBJ1-1; D possibly corresponds to TRBD1 (5 bases). The CDR3 loop spans 14 amino acids. The germline V gene encodes CDR1 SNHLY and CDR2 FYNNEI. V lost 6 bases and J lost 0, with 11 bases in between. The CDR3 sequence is CASSRGALNTEAFF. CDR3 bases: TGTGCCAGCAGCCGAGGGGCGCTGAACACTGAAGCTTTCTTT.

With respect to this clone: The same CDR3 is also encoded by other DNA sequences in this sample. Written as DNA, the CDR3 is TGTGCCAGCAGTTTACGGGACTCCTATGGCTACACCTTC. The encoded protein is CASSLRDSYGYTF. The chain is built from TRBV27 and TRBJ1-2, with D possibly TRBD1 on 5 matching bases. CDR1 is MNHEY and CDR2 is SMNVEV in the germline V gene (reference sequence). The CDR3 runs 13 residues. V was trimmed by 2 bases and J by 4 bases, leaving 8 bases between them.

This clone is a singleton in its sample. This chain connects TRBV11-3 to TRBJ2-3, with D hard to call. Germline lookup yields CDR1 SGHNT and CDR2 YENEEA. This CDR3 spans 12 amino acids. V lost 1 base and J 4 bases, leaving 3 bases between the germline ends. The CDR3 spells CASSLAADTQYF. The CDR3 DNA sequence: TGTGCCAGCAGCTTAGCAGCAGATACGCAGTATTTT.

This rearrangement joins TRBV28 to TRBJ1-2, with D uncertain. The CDR3 contains 12 residues. V was pared by 3 bases and J by 4 bases, with 6 bases between. Germline CDR1 is MDHEN and CDR2 is SYDVKM. CDR3 coding DNA: TGTGCCAGCAGTTTCGCCCCCTATGGCTACACCTTC. Amino acid sequence: CASSFAPYGYTF.

The chain has TRBV28 and TRBJ1-1; 10 bases map to TRBD1. Germline assignment: CDR1 MDHEN and CDR2 SYDVKM. Germline trimming cut 8 bases from V and 4 bases from J; bases unmatched to any gene: 7. This CDR3 comprises 14 residues. The CDR3 loop is CASGGQGSGTEAFF. The CDR3 region has the DNA TGTGCCAGCGGGGGACAGGGGTCGGGCACTGAAGCTTTCTTT. Combining the CDR3 with reference TRBV28 and TRBJ1-1 gives the whole variable domain DVKVTQSSRYLVKRTGEKVFLECVQDMDHENMFWYRQDPGLGLRLIYFSYDVKMKEKGDIPEGYSVSREKKERFSLILESASTNQTSMYLCASGGQGSGTEAFFGQGTRLTVV.

The rearrangement links TRBV6-5 to TRBJ1-5; a weak D match, TRBD1 (5 bases). CDR1 and CDR2 from the germline V gene are MNHEY and SVGAGI. Trimming pared 6 bases from V and 7 bases from J, leaving 13 bases between. There are 13 residues in the CDR3. The CDR3 DNA reads as TGTGCCAGCAGAAAAGGGGTCTACCAGCCCCAGCATTTT. It codes for CASRKGVYQPQHF.

The rearrangement uses TRBV27 and TRBJ2-7; possible D gene TRBD1, 5 bases. Per germline, CDR1 MNHEY and CDR2 SMNVEV (reference sequence). V lost 3 bases and J lost 3, with 12 bases in between. The CDR3 sequence is 14 residues long. CDR3 DNA sequence: TGTGCCAGCAGTTTTTACGTGCAGGGCTACGAGCAGTACTTC. Translated: CASSFYVQGYEQYF.